The 21 T cell receptor beta chains presented below share a single source sample, sequenced in a study of siplizumab effects on memory and regulatory T cells. This table comes from immunoSEQ multiplex PCR, and its TCRdb copy is limited to in-frame clones, with some not included. The sample has roughly 100,000 clones, about 92% seen once. Input material: CD4+ T cells sorted from blood. The receptors originated from a human donor in good health.

There are a few counts of this clone. This chain uses TRBV6-5 with TRBJ1-2, with unresolved D. CDR1 is MNHEY and CDR2 is SVGAGI in the germline V gene. The length of the CDR3 is 13 residues. The V end was cut by 2 bases, the J end by 5 bases, with 9 bases between. The CDR3 here is CASSYAYRYGYTF. The CDR3 nucleotides read TGTGCCAGCAGTTACGCATACCGGTATGGCTACACCTTC.

This sequence joins TRBV5-1 and TRBJ2-5; D remains unclear. The CDR3 consists of 15 residues. Trimming took 2 bases from V and 2 from J, leaving 13 bases between them. Germline CDR1 and CDR2: SGHRS and YFSETQ. The CDR3 loop reads CASSFEQPLQETQYF. In nucleotides, the CDR3 is TGCGCCAGCAGCTTTGAACAGCCCTTGCAAGAGACCCAGTACTTC.

This clone was observed a single time. This chain connects TRBV27 to TRBJ2-6; D gene unclear. The CDR3 runs 14 residues. CDR1 and CDR2 from the germline V gene are MNHEY and SMNVEV (reference sequence). V shed 9 bases and J shed 0 bases, with 9 bases lying between them. DNA for the CDR3: TGTGCCAGTCGTAGGGCCTCTGGGGCCAACGTCCTGACTTTC. It specifies CASRRASGANVLTF.

The chain links TRBV19 to TRBJ2-1; 7 positions agree with TRBD1. There are 14 residues in the CDR3. V was clipped by 4 bases and J by 7 bases; unmatched bases: 7. Germline assignment: CDR1 LNHDA and CDR2 SQIVND (reference sequence). CDR3 coding DNA: TGTGCCAGTAGTAGCGGGCCCAGGGGGAATGAGCAGTTCTTC. Residues: CASSSGPRGNEQFF.

The chain employs TRBV5-1 and TRBJ2-5, with D possibly matching TRBD1 (7 bases). This CDR3 is built from 16 residues. Germline lookup yields CDR1 SGHRS and CDR2 YFSETQ. V was clipped by 1 base and J by 5 bases, with 18 bases between them. Here the CDR3 reads CASSLSPGGGEETQYF. Here the CDR3 DNA reads TGCGCCAGCAGCTTGTCCCCAGGGGGAGGCGAGGAGACCCAGTACTTC.

The chain employs TRBV27 and TRBJ2-1; D might be TRBD2 (7 bases). The CDR3 has 15 amino acids. Germline CDR1 is MNHEY and CDR2 is SMNVEV (reference sequence). With 6 bases removed from V and 0 bases from J, the gap between germline ends came to 12 bases. CDR3 loop: CASSKGGSSYNEQFF. The CDR3 DNA reads TGTGCCAGCAGCAAGGGGGGGAGCTCCTACAATGAGCAGTTCTTC.

The chain joins TRBV6-6 to TRBJ1-5, with 7 positions matching TRBD1. The CDR3 is made up of 15 amino acids. The junction had 6 bases not matched to a gene; V was cut back by 7 bases and J by 0 bases. Germline-derived CDR1 and CDR2 are MNHNY and SVGAGI (reference sequence). The CDR3 DNA follows: TGTGCCAGCACGGGAGGGGGCTATAGCAATCAGCCCCAGCATTTT. Protein product: CASTGGGYSNQPQHF.

This clone was counted a single time. This chain links TRBV18 with TRBJ2-4; D may be TRBD2 (5 bases). CDR1 KGHSH and CDR2 LQKENI come from the germline V gene. CDR3 size: 13 residues. Trimming took off 3 bases at V and 8 bases at J, with 11 bases between the two ends. CDR3 in DNA: TGTGCCAGCTCACCTCGTAGGCGGGACATTCAGTACTTC. Protein sequence: CASSPRRRDIQYF.

This clone has only one observation. The chain employs TRBV9 and TRBJ1-1; tentative D call: TRBD1 (6 bases). V gave up 1 base and J gave up 7 bases, with 8 bases separating them. CDR1 and CDR2 from the germline V gene are SGDLS and YYNGEE. The CDR3 spans 12 residues. This chain's CDR3 is CASSVRGCEAFF. The CDR3 region has the DNA TGTGCCAGCAGCGTAAGGGGGTGTGAAGCTTTCTTT.

This chain uses TRBV30 with TRBJ2-5, with D perhaps TRBD1 (6 bases). Trimming removed 7 bases from V and 6 bases from J, with 18 bases in between. The CDR3 runs 13 residues. Germline CDR1 reads GTSNPN; CDR2 reads SVGIG (reference sequence). The CDR3 nucleotides are TGTGCCTTAAAGCACAGGGATCTGAAGACCCAGTACTTC. Translating it yields CALKHRDLKTQYF.

The rearrangement uses TRBV9 and TRBJ2-1; 7 bases align to TRBD2. This CDR3 has 17 amino acids. Germline lookup yields CDR1 SGDLS and CDR2 YYNGEE. The V and J ends lost 4 bases and 7 bases, in that order; junction bases with no gene match: 17. The CDR3 region is CASSPSERGILGNEQFF. DNA of the CDR3: TGTGCCAGCAGCCCGAGCGAGCGGGGCATCCTAGGGAATGAGCAGTTCTTC.

V usage is TRBV15 and J usage is TRBJ1-2, with a possible D match to TRBD1 (5 bases). This CDR3 is built from 13 residues. V was pared by 5 bases and J by 8 bases, with 15 bases between. CDR1 is LNHNV, CDR2 YYDKDF, per germline (reference sequence). The CDR3 region has the DNA TGTGCCACCAGCCCCACCAGGGTAGCCGGCTACACCTTC. It encodes CATSPTRVAGYTF.

The rearrangement uses TRBV5-1 and TRBJ1-3, with D uncertain. This CDR3 comprises 14 residues. V was clipped by 7 bases and J by 2 bases, with 13 bases between them. Germline V gene sequence: CDR1 SGHRS, CDR2 YFSETQ. The DNA of the CDR3 is TGCGCCAGCCGTTCAGGTTCGGCTGGAAACACCATATATTTT. It codes for CASRSGSAGNTIYF.

The chain couples TRBV5-1 to TRBJ2-2; D is perhaps TRBD1 (5 bases). The CDR3 is 16 residues long. Germline lookup yields CDR1 SGHRS and CDR2 YFSETQ. Trimming pared 1 base from V and 4 bases from J, leaving 14 bases between. The CDR3 DNA sequence: TGCGCCAGCAGCTTGAGGTCAGGGTCGAGCACCGGGGAGCTGTTTTTT. Translation gives CASSLRSGSSTGELFF.

A single count supports this clone. V gene TRBV7-9 combines with J gene TRBJ2-1, with a weak D call TRBD2 (6 bases). V gave up 5 bases and J gave up 7 bases, with 18 bases separating them. The CDR3 extends over 15 amino acids. Per germline, CDR1 SEHNR and CDR2 FQNEAQ (reference sequence). CDR3 coding DNA: TGTGCCAGCAGCAAACTAGCAACGGTCGGGAATGAGCAGTTCTTC. Its translation is CASSKLATVGNEQFF.

The rearrangement links TRBV2 to TRBJ1-2; D not certain. The CDR3 loop spans 14 amino acids. The V gene's germline CDR1 is SNHLY and CDR2 FYNNEI. The V and J ends lost 5 bases and 1 base respectively, with 11 bases between them. The CDR3 region has the DNA TGTGCCAGCAGTACCCTAGGGATTAACTATGGCTACACCTTC. This gives the protein CASSTLGINYGYTF.

The V and J genes are TRBV7-2 and TRBJ2-2; D remains ambiguous. The CDR3 consists of 16 residues. The germline V and J ends were trimmed by 4 bases and 1 base, with 13 bases remaining between them. Germline assignment: CDR1 SGHTA and CDR2 FQGNSA. The CDR3 coding sequence is TGTGCCAGCAGCTCCCACCGGGTCAAGAACACCGGGGAGCTGTTTTTT. The encoded protein is CASSSHRVKNTGELFF. Supplemented by reference TRBV7-2 and TRBJ2-2, the full variable domain reads GAGVSQSPSNKVTEKGKDVELRCDPISGHTALYWYRQSLGQGLEFLIYFQGNSAPDKSGLPSDRFSAERTGGSVSTLTIQRTQQEDSAVYLCASSSHRVKNTGELFFGEGSRLTVL.

The chain uses TRBV30 and TRBJ2-1; 8 bases fit TRBD2. Losses at the gene ends were 3 bases for V and 1 base for J; bases not matched to a gene: 8. The CDR3 has 16 amino acids. CDR1 and CDR2 from the germline V gene are GTSNPN and SVGIG (reference sequence). The CDR3 loop is CAWSGEAGVSYNEQFF. CDR3 nucleotides: TGTGCCTGGAGCGGGGAAGCGGGGGTTTCCTACAATGAGCAGTTCTTC.

The J gene is TRBJ1-1, the V gene TRBV10-3, with a possible D match to TRBD1 (6 bases). This CDR3 spans 14 amino acids. The V and J ends lost 6 bases and 1 base respectively, with 12 bases between them. Per germline, CDR1 ENHRY and CDR2 SYGVKD. CDR3 in amino acids: CAIRGPGQNTEAFF. The CDR3 bases are TGTGCCATCAGGGGCCCGGGACAGAACACTGAAGCTTTCTTT.

The chain joins TRBV5-5 to TRBJ1-4, with TRBD1 as a possible D gene (6 bases). This CDR3 contains 17 residues. The V end lost 0 bases, the J end lost 10 bases, and 22 bases lay between the germline ends. Germline assignment: CDR1 SGHKS and CDR2 YYEKEE (reference sequence). Written as DNA, the CDR3 is TGTGCCAGCAGCTTGGTGGCCCAACGCAGGGGTGTTGGAAAACTGTTTTTT. This translates into CASSLVAQRRGVGKLFF.

The V call is TRBV6-6, the J call TRBJ1-5, with TRBD1 matching 8 bases. Trimming cost V 7 bases and J 2 bases; bases outside gene matches: 4. The CDR3 has 14 amino acids. Germline values: CDR1 MNHNY, CDR2 SVGAGI (reference sequence). CDR3: CASTDRGGNQPQHF. The CDR3 nucleotides are TGTGCCAGCACCGACAGGGGTGGCAATCAGCCCCAGCATTTT.